One and the same sample provided the 28 T cell receptor beta chains below, sequenced in a study of shared T cell receptors in the human thymus. TCRdb's table, derived via immunoSEQ multiplex PCR, lists solely in-frame clones and lacks some. The data show over 350,000 clones, around 95% seen once. The sample consisted of thymocytes. Every receptor here comes from a human donor.

The rearrangement joins TRBV15 to TRBJ1-5; D gene uncertain. The CDR3 loop spans 16 amino acids. Germline loops: CDR1 LNHNV, CDR2 YYDKDF (reference sequence). V was cut by 1 base and J by 3 bases, with 13 bases left in between. In DNA form, the CDR3 reads TGTGCCACCAGCAGAGGGGATCGCCAGAACAATCAGCCCCAGCATTTT. Encoded protein: CATSRGDRQNNQPQHF.

The gene calls are TRBV6-6 and TRBJ1-5; D may be TRBD1 (6 bases). V was pared by 6 bases and J by 2 bases, with 11 bases between. The CDR3 contains 14 residues. Germline V gene data show CDR1 as MNHNY and CDR2 as SVGAGI (reference sequence). The CDR3 here is CASSTGAGNQPQHF. CDR3 nucleotide sequence: TGTGCCAGCAGCACGGGGGCTGGCAATCAGCCCCAGCATTTT.

The J gene is TRBJ2-7, the V gene TRBV13, with 8 bases matching TRBD1. Trimming at V came to 2 bases and at J to 4 bases, leaving 4 bases not matched to a gene. CDR3 size: 14 residues. CDR1 and CDR2 (germline): PRHDT, FYEKMQ (reference sequence). The CDR3 DNA is TGTGCCAGCAGCTTATGGGACAGGAGGTACGAGCAGTACTTC. This gives the protein CASSLWDRRYEQYF.

V and J are TRBV2 and TRBJ2-6; TRBD1 matches at 9 bases. From germline, CDR1 is SNHLY and CDR2 FYNNEI. There are 20 residues in the CDR3. V gave up 5 bases and J gave up 0 bases; unmatched junction bases: 14. The CDR3, as DNA: TGTGCCAGCAGTCCACAGGGGGCGTTGTACCTGAGCTCTGGGGCCAACGTCCTGACTTTC. It specifies CASSPQGALYLSSGANVLTF.

This chain uses TRBV7-6 with TRBJ1-3; 7 nucleotides match TRBD1. Germline CDR1 reads SGHVS; CDR2 reads FNYEAQ. The CDR3 length is 15 residues. The junction had 8 bases not matched to a gene; V was cut back by 5 bases and J by 4 bases. The CDR3 loop reads CASSLPGGRGNTIYF. CDR3 nucleotide sequence: TGTGCCAGCAGCCTCCCAGGGGGACGGGGAAACACCATATATTTT.

This clone has a handful of counts. The chain couples TRBV19 to TRBJ2-1; D is unresolved. The CDR3 loop spans 11 amino acids. Germline V gene lookup returns CDR1 LNHDA and CDR2 SQIVND (reference sequence). V was pared by 1 base and J by 10 bases, with 5 bases between. This CDR3 is CASSIGREQFF. The CDR3 bases are TGTGCCAGTAGTATAGGGCGGGAGCAGTTCTTC.

The genes are TRBV7-9 and TRBJ2-7; TRBD2 matches 7 bases. This CDR3 has 14 residues. Germline values: CDR1 SEHNR, CDR2 FQNEAQ (reference sequence). The trim removed 3 bases at V and 6 bases at J, leaving 8 bases unmatched. CDR3 coding DNA: TGTGCCAGCAGCTTCGCCGGGACTAAGGGCGAGCAGTACTTC. Encoded protein: CASSFAGTKGEQYF. The complete variable domain, with remaining parts taken from reference TRBV7-9 and TRBJ2-7, reads DTGVSQNPRHKITKRGQNVTFRCDPISEHNRLYWYRQTLGQGPEFLTYFQNEAQLEKSRLLSDRFSAERPKGSFSTLEIQRTEQGDSAMYLCASSFAGTKGEQYFGPGTRLTVT.

This sequence joins TRBV30 and TRBJ2-1; 10 nucleotides align to TRBD2. The J segment lost 9 bases and the V segment lost 1 base, leaving 18 bases of the junction unmatched. The CDR3 extends over 18 amino acids. Germline CDR1 GTSNPN, CDR2 SVGIG (reference sequence). CDR3 in amino acids: CAWSAMILTSGAFGEQFF. The CDR3 DNA follows: TGTGCCTGGAGTGCGATGATCCTTACTAGCGGGGCGTTTGGTGAGCAGTTCTTC.

The chain uses TRBV29-1 and TRBJ1-2; weak D call: TRBD1 (5 bases). Between the trimmed V and J ends, which lost 1 base and 2 bases, there was a span of 14 bases. The CDR3 has 15 residues. The germline CDR1 and CDR2 sequences are SQVTM and ANQGSEA. The CDR3, as DNA: TGCAGCGTTGAAGGCTTACGTCGGGGGAACTATGGCTACACCTTC. It codes for CSVEGLRRGNYGYTF. Full variable domain (remainder filled in from reference TRBV29-1 and TRBJ1-2): SAVISQKPSRDICQRGTSLTIQCQVDSQVTMMFWYRQQPGQSLTLIATANQGSEATYESGFVIDKFPISRPNLTFSTLTVSNMSPEDSSIYLCSVEGLRRGNYGYTFGSGTRLTVV.

The chain's CDR3 is CASRVTGPGRQETQYF. DNA of the CDR3: TGTGCCAGCAGGGTGACAGGGCCCGGGCGCCAAGAGACCCAGTACTTC. The rearrangement uses TRBV11-2 and TRBJ2-5, with TRBD1 matching over 7 bases. V trimming: 6 bases; J trimming: 1 base; junction bases outside the gene matches: 11. This CDR3 comprises 16 residues. CDR1 and CDR2 from the germline V gene are SGHAT and FQNNGV.

J is TRBJ2-1 and V is TRBV4-1, with TRBD2 matching over 8 bases. With V trimmed by 1 base and J by 4 bases, 9 bases remained unmatched. The CDR3 contains 17 residues. CDR1 and CDR2 (germline): MGHRA, YSYEKL. In nucleotides, the CDR3 is TGCGCCAGCAGCCAAGTCGGCGAGCGGGAGCCTTACAATGAGCAGTTCTTC. Its translation is CASSQVGEREPYNEQFF.

This clone was seen only once. The rearrangement links TRBV6-6 to TRBJ2-5; 8 positions match TRBD2. The CDR3 loop spans 14 amino acids. Germline V gene sequence: CDR1 MNHNY, CDR2 SVGAGI (reference sequence). V gave up 10 bases and J gave up 4 bases; unmatched junction bases: 11. The DNA for the CDR3 is TGTGCCACGCGGCGGGGCGGGAGGAGAGAGACCCAGTACTTC. It is translated as CATRRGGRRETQYF.

The chain links TRBV27 to TRBJ1-5; 7 bases match TRBD1. This CDR3 contains 17 residues. Losses at the gene ends were 6 bases for V and 5 bases for J; bases not matched to a gene: 16. CDR1 and CDR2 (germline): MNHEY, SMNVEV (reference sequence). As DNA, the CDR3 is TGTGCCAGCAGCCCAACCCGCTCGACAGGGTCGCATCAGCCCCAGCATTTT. Its translation: CASSPTRSTGSHQPQHF.

This clone was detected a few times. The V and J genes are TRBV30 and TRBJ2-7, with D uncertain. CDR1 and CDR2 (germline): GTSNPN, SVGIG (reference sequence). The CDR3 loop spans 15 amino acids. V was shortened by 0 bases and J by 2 bases, with 14 bases between the two germline ends. The CDR3 region is CAWSVTTFLPYEQYF. The DNA of the CDR3 is TGTGCCTGGAGTGTAACGACCTTCCTCCCCTACGAGCAGTACTTC.

V usage is TRBV4-3 and J usage is TRBJ2-3, with TRBD2 identical over 7 bases. Germline lookup yields CDR1 LGHNA and CDR2 YSLEER. The V gene end was trimmed by 4 bases and the J gene end by 10 bases; junction bases not matched to a gene: 8. The CDR3 loop spans 13 amino acids. The CDR3 here is CASSLPLGGAQYF. The CDR3 DNA is TGCGCCAGCAGCCTTCCCTTGGGGGGGGCGCAGTATTTT.

V and J are TRBV30 and TRBJ1-4; tentatively, D is TRBD1 (6 bases). CDR3 length: 15 amino acids. With 1 base removed from V and 6 bases from J, the gap between germline ends came to 15 bases. The germline V gene encodes CDR1 GTSNPN and CDR2 SVGIG (reference sequence). CDR3 DNA: TGTGCCTGGAGTGAGGAGGGGGTCGGTTATGAAAAACTGTTTTTT. Amino acids: CAWSEEGVGYEKLFF.

The chain carries TRBV4-3 and TRBJ2-7, with D perhaps matching TRBD2 (6 bases). The germline CDR1 and CDR2 sequences are LGHNA and YSLEER. The CDR3 has 17 residues. V gave up 3 bases and J gave up 2 bases, with 20 bases separating them. CDR3 bases: TGCGCCAGCAGCCAGAGGGAGGACTGGCGGGGCCCCTACGAGCAGTACTTC. This encodes CASSQREDWRGPYEQYF.

This chain links TRBV6-7 with TRBJ1-2; TRBD1 matches 7 bases. TRBV6-7 is designated an ORF whose function remains uncertain. J lost 7 bases, V lost 5 bases, and 13 bases had no gene match. The CDR3 sequence is 15 residues long. CDR3 in DNA: TGTGCCAGCAGTGATACAGGGGAGGGCTTCTGTGGCTACACCTTC. Protein product: CASSDTGEGFCGYTF.

This chain uses TRBV4-1 with TRBJ2-3; tentatively, D is TRBD2 (6 bases). Per the germline V gene, CDR1 is MGHRA and CDR2 is YSYEKL. The CDR3 covers 15 residues. Trimming took off 6 bases at V and 5 bases at J, with 18 bases between the two ends. CDR3 sequence reads: CASRGVAGREDTQYF. The CDR3 coding sequence is TGCGCCAGCAGGGGGGTGGCGGGACGGGAAGATACGCAGTATTTT.

This chain connects TRBV7-8 to TRBJ2-7; D might be TRBD2 (5 bases). With 6 bases removed from V and 6 bases from J, the gap between germline ends came to 12 bases. The CDR3 runs to 12 residues. Germline V gene lookup returns CDR1 SGHVS and CDR2 FQNEAQ. This CDR3 reads CASRVVGGEQYF. For the CDR3, the DNA is TGTGCCAGCAGAGTCGTAGGAGGCGAGCAGTACTTC.

The chain couples TRBV28 to TRBJ2-3; 8 nucleotides align to TRBD2. This CDR3 is built from 14 residues. Per germline, CDR1 MDHEN and CDR2 SYDVKM. The V gene end was trimmed by 6 bases and the J gene end by 0 bases; junction bases not matched to a gene: 2. This chain's CDR3 is CASRASGSTDTQYF. The CDR3 coding sequence is TGTGCCAGCAGGGCTAGCGGGAGCACAGATACGCAGTATTTT.

This clone was picked up one time. This rearrangement joins TRBV21-1 to TRBJ2-7; the table's D call TRBD2 went unverified against the DNA. TRBV21-1 is reported as a pseudogene. CDR3 size: 15 residues. The CDR3 reads CASRPCRAGVYEQYF. CDR3 nucleotides: TGTGCCAGCAGGCCATGTAGAGCGGGAGTCTACGAGCAGTACTTC.

J is TRBJ2-6 and V is TRBV7-2; the match to TRBD2 covers 7 bases. Germline V gene data show CDR1 as SGHTA and CDR2 as FQGNSA. The V gene end was trimmed by 4 bases and the J gene end by 1 base; junction bases not matched to a gene: 13. This CDR3 is 19 amino acids long. CDR3 coding DNA: TGTGCCAGCAGCTATCCCGGGACTACCAAACCTTCTGGGGCCAACGTCCTGACTTTC. Encoded protein: CASSYPGTTKPSGANVLTF.

The genes are TRBV6-5 and TRBJ1-5; 9 bases are shared with TRBD1. This CDR3 spans 15 amino acids. V lost 5 bases to trimming and J lost 0 bases; unmatched junction nucleotides: 2. The germline V gene has CDR1 MNHEY and CDR2 SVGAGI. CDR3 sequence reads: CASSRTGDSNQPQHF. For the CDR3, the DNA is TGTGCCAGCAGTAGGACAGGGGATAGCAATCAGCCCCAGCATTTT.

This chain joins TRBV5-1 and TRBJ1-5; 8 bases are a match to TRBD1. Germline lookup yields CDR1 SGHRS and CDR2 YFSETQ. Trimming removed 4 bases from V and 2 bases from J; junction bases left unmatched: 20. The CDR3 sequence is 20 residues long. CDR3 sequence reads: CASSPLTGDQLKRGNQPQHF. The CDR3 nucleotides are TGCGCCAGCAGCCCCTTGACAGGGGACCAACTGAAACGGGGCAATCAGCCCCAGCATTTT.

This rearrangement joins TRBV7-4 to TRBJ2-1; 7 bases are shared with TRBD2. Germline V gene data show CDR1 as SGHVT and CDR2 as SQSDAQ. This CDR3 spans 17 amino acids. Unmatched junction bases numbered 12, after V lost 2 bases and J lost 5 bases. CDR3 region: CASSLSGVGGSDNEQFF. In nucleotides, the CDR3 is TGTGCCAGCAGCTTAAGCGGCGTGGGCGGGAGTGACAATGAGCAGTTCTTC. Full variable domain (outside the CDR3, taken from reference TRBV7-4 and TRBJ2-1): GAGVSQSPRYKVAKRGRDVALRCDSISGHVTLYWYRQTLGQGSEVLTYSQSDAQRDKSGRPSGRFSAERPERSVSTLKIQRTEQGDSAVYLCASSLSGVGGSDNEQFFGPGTRLTVL.

The CDR3 DNA is TGTGCCAGCAGCCGAAGGACAGGGGACCTTTCTAACTATGGCTACACCTTC. It yields the protein CASSRRTGDLSNYGYTF. The chain combines TRBV14 with TRBJ1-2; 9 positions agree with TRBD1. The trim removed 4 bases at V and 0 bases at J, leaving 9 bases unmatched. Germline CDR1 SGHDN, CDR2 FVKESK. This CDR3 comprises 17 residues.

The chain is built from TRBV29-1 and TRBJ1-1; D is undetermined. The V gene lost 6 bases and the J gene lost 6 bases, with 14 bases spanning the gap. The CDR3 spans 12 residues. Per germline, CDR1 SQVTM and CDR2 ANQGSEA. CDR3 amino acids: CSVDTDLAEAFF. CDR3 DNA: TGCAGCGTAGACACCGACCTCGCTGAAGCTTTCTTT.